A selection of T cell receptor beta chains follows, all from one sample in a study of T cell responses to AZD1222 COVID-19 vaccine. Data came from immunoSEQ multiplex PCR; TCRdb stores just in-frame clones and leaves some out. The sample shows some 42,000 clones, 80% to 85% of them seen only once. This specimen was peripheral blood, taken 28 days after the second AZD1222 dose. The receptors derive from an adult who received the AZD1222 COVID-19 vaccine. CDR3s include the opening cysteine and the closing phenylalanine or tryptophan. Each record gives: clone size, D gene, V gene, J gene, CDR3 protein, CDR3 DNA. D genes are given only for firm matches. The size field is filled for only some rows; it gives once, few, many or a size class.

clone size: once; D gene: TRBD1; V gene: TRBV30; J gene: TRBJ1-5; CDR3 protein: CAWSGDRSNQPQHF; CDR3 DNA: TGTGCCTGGAGTGGGGACAGGAGCAATCAGCCCCAGCATTTT
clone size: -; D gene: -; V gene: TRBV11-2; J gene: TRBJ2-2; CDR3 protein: CASSPTARAGELFF; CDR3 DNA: TGTGCCAGCAGCCCGACAGCCAGAGCCGGGGAGCTGTTTTTT
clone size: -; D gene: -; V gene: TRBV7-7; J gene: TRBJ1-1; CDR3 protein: CASSPLQDAKAEAFF; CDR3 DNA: TGTGCTAGCAGCCCCCTACAGGACGCGAAGGCTGAAGCTTTCTTT
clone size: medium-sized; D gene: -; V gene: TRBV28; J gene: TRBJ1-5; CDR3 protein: CASSFSNQPQHF; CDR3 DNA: TGTGCCAGCAGTTTTAGCAATCAGCCCCAGCATTTT
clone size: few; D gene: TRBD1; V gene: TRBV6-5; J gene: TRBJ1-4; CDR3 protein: CASGGTVTEKLFF; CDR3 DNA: TGTGCCAGCGGGGGGACAGTAACTGAAAAACTGTTTTTT
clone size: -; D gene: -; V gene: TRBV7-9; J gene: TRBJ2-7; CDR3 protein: CASSPRSGTYEQYF; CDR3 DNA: TGTGCCAGCAGCCCCCGTAGCGGCACCTACGAGCAGTACTTC
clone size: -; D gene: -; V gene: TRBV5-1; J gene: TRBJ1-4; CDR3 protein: CASSSGRTNEKLFF; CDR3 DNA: TGCGCCAGCAGCTCCGGTAGGACAAACGAAAAACTGTTTTTT
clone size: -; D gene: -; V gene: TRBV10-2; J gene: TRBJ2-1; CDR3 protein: CASSDFGGHNEQFF; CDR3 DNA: TGCGCCAGCAGTGACTTCGGGGGGCACAATGAGCAGTTCTTC
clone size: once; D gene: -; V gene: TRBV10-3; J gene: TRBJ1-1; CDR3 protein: CAISESAGVQRGGTEAFF; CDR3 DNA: TGTGCCATCAGTGAGTCCGCGGGGGTCCAGAGGGGAGGAACTGAAGCTTTCTTT
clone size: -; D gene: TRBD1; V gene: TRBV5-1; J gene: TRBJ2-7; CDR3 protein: CASSSTGTGLDEQYF; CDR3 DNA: TGCGCCAGCAGTTCCACCGGGACAGGGCTGGACGAGCAGTACTTC